The 13 T cell receptor beta chains in this list originate from one sample, sequenced in a study of blood T cell repertoires in COVID-19. Method: immunoSEQ multiplex PCR; TCRdb's copy keeps in-frame clones and lacks some. The sample has 50,000 or so clones, about 84% seen once; the top ten hold approximately 2.1%. Sequenced: peripheral blood. Source of these receptors: an older woman with acute or convalescent COVID-19.

The V and J genes are TRBV14 and TRBJ1-1; D gene uncertain. This CDR3 has 14 residues. V lost 4 bases and J 0 bases, leaving 9 bases between the germline ends. The germline CDR1 and CDR2 sequences are SGHDN and FVKESK. For the CDR3, the DNA is TGTGCCAGCAGCCCCCCGGGAATGAACACTGAAGCTTTCTTT. Protein: CASSPPGMNTEAFF. The variable domain in full, completed from reference TRBV14 and TRBJ1-1, reads EAGVTQFPSHSVIEKGQTVTLRCDPISGHDNLYWYRRVMGKEIKFLLHFVKESKQDESGMPNNRFLAERTGGTYSTLKVQPAELEDSGVYFCASSPPGMNTEAFFGQGTRLTVV.

The chain recombines TRBV24-1 with TRBJ1-2; D is unclear. Trimming stripped 3 bases from V and 8 bases from J, with 9 bases between. The CDR3 runs to 12 residues. The germline V gene has CDR1 KGHDR and CDR2 SFDVKD. The CDR3: CATSDPLFGYTF. DNA of the CDR3: TGTGCCACCAGTGATCCCCTATTCGGCTACACCTTC.

Turning to this clone: The junction differs from germline at one of its ends, possibly a read error. The rearrangement joins TRBV7-9 to TRBJ2-7, with 8 bases lining up with TRBD2. The CDR3 contains 16 residues. Germline assignment: CDR1 SEHNR and CDR2 FQNEAQ (reference sequence). CDR3 amino acids: CASSLGGAGVTYERYF. For the CDR3, the DNA is TGTGCCAGCAGCTTAGGGGGAGCGGGAGTAACCTACGAGCGGTACTTC. Full variable domain (missing parts from reference TRBV7-9 and TRBJ2-7): DTGVSQNPRHKITKRGQNVTFRCDPISEHNRLYWYRQTLGQGPEFLTYFQNEAQLEKSRLLSDRFSAERPKGSFSTLEIQRTEQGDSAMYLCASSLGGAGVTYERYFGPGTRLTVT.

The V and J genes are TRBV2 and TRBJ1-4; no reliable D call. With 8 bases removed from V and 7 bases from J, the gap between germline ends came to 11 bases. This CDR3 spans 12 amino acids. Germline V gives CDR1 SNHLY, CDR2 FYNNEI. The CDR3, as DNA: TGTGCCAGCGGAGGAATAGGTGAAAAACTGTTTTTT. It specifies CASGGIGEKLFF.

This rearrangement joins TRBV30 to TRBJ1-6; the D gene is possibly TRBD1 (6 bases). Trimming removed 8 bases at V and 6 bases at J, with 17 bases between. Germline assignment: CDR1 GTSNPN and CDR2 SVGIG (reference sequence). The CDR3 is 14 residues long. DNA of the CDR3: TGTGCCAGAAACGCGGGGGCAGGTAATTCACCCCTCCACTTT. Protein: CARNAGAGNSPLHF.

The chain has TRBV28 and TRBJ1-3; maybe TRBD1 (6 bases). CDR1 MDHEN and CDR2 SYDVKM come from the germline V gene. V lost 8 bases and J lost 0, with 14 bases in between. This CDR3 has 15 amino acids. In DNA, the CDR3 is TGTGCCAGCGCAAAACAGGGAACCTCTGGAAACACCATATATTTT. Protein sequence: CASAKQGTSGNTIYF.

V is TRBV29-1 and J is TRBJ1-3; TRBD1 matches at 8 bases. The germline CDR1 and CDR2 sequences are SQVTM and ANQGSEA. The V segment lost 3 bases and the J segment 2 bases; nucleotides outside the gene matches: 12. The CDR3 extends over 17 amino acids. DNA for the CDR3: TGCAGCGTTGAGGGGGACAGGAGAGTTTCTCCTGGAAACACCATATATTTT. Residues: CSVEGDRRVSPGNTIYF.

The rearrangement links TRBV9 to TRBJ2-5, with 11 bases lining up with TRBD2. Germline CDR1 SGDLS, CDR2 YYNGEE. The trim removed 3 bases at V and 5 bases at J, leaving 6 bases unmatched. The CDR3 has 15 amino acids. CDR3 loop: CASSGVAGGRETQYF. The CDR3, as DNA: TGTGCCAGCAGCGGGGTAGCGGGAGGGCGCGAGACCCAGTACTTC. Combining the CDR3 with reference TRBV9 and TRBJ2-5 gives the whole variable domain DSGVTQTPKHLITATGQRVTLRCSPRSGDLSVYWYQQSLDQGLQFLIQYYNGEERAKGNILERFSAQQFPDLHSELNLSSLELGDSALYFCASSGVAGGRETQYFGPGTRLLVL.

The chain couples TRBV30 to TRBJ2-2, with 7 bases matching TRBD2. J gave up 3 bases and V 3 bases, and 4 bases lay outside the gene matches. This CDR3 is 14 amino acids long. CDR1 GTSNPN and CDR2 SVGIG come from the germline V gene (reference sequence). CDR3 sequence reads: CAWRASGYTGELFF. CDR3 bases: TGTGCCTGGAGGGCTAGCGGTTACACCGGGGAGCTGTTTTTT.

The CDR3 loop reads CASSGYGQGASTDTQYF. The CDR3 bases are TGTGCCAGTAGCGGGTACGGACAGGGGGCTAGCACAGATACGCAGTATTTT. V and J are TRBV19 and TRBJ2-3; TRBD1 agrees at 11 bases. The germline V gene has CDR1 LNHDA and CDR2 SQIVND (reference sequence). After removal of 6 bases from V and 0 bases from J, the junction contained 8 bases not matched to a gene. The CDR3 length is 17 residues.

The chain employs TRBV28 and TRBJ1-1; 8 bases are shared with TRBD1. Germline CDR1 reads MDHEN; CDR2 reads SYDVKM. The CDR3 loop spans 17 amino acids. V dropped 5 bases and J dropped 3; count of bases not matched to a gene: 14. CDR3 residues: CASSPGQVYGGDTEAFF. The CDR3 nucleotides read TGTGCCAGCAGTCCGGGACAGGTTTATGGAGGGGACACTGAAGCTTTCTTT.

The chain joins TRBV12-3 or TRBV12-4 to TRBJ2-5; 9 bases agree with TRBD2. There are 12 residues in the CDR3. With V trimmed by 10 bases and J by 4 bases, 4 bases remained unmatched. In nucleotides, the CDR3 is TGTGCCACCGGCGGGAGGGGAGAGACCCAGTACTTC. Translated: CATGGRGETQYF.

The V and J genes are TRBV21-1 and TRBJ2-5; TRBD1, as called in the table, went unchecked against the DNA. TRBV21-1 is deemed a pseudogene. This CDR3 is 23 amino acids long. CDR3: CASSKVLIHTEVLWGTADETQYF. In DNA form, the CDR3 reads TGTGCCAGCAGCAAGGTTTTAATCCACACGGAGGTGCTGTGGGGGACAGCGGACGAGACCCAGTACTTC.